Listed below are T cell receptor beta chains from one sample, sequenced in a study of shared clonotypes between healthy human individuals. Here immunoSEQ multiplex PCR was the method, and the copy in TCRdb shows in-frame clones only, minus some. The sample has 950,000 to 1,300,000 clones, about 70% seen once. Sequences were obtained from memory CD4+ T cells sorted from blood. These receptors were collected from a man between 18 and 35 years old in good health. Each CDR3 is given with its conserved first and last residue. Clone size is shown for a subset of rows, as once, few, many or a class of expanded clone.

>.|TRBV2
CASSEMGQDYGYTF
>.|TRBV4-3
CASSQVLLGEQYF
>.|TRBV6-5
CASRGTGLNYGYTF
>.|TRBV28
CASGGQPSHNYGYTF
>few|TRBV5-6
CASSLLDGMNTEAFF
>.|TRBV10-3
CAIRRQGEETQYF
>.|TRBV27
CASSIRTSGRADTQYF
>.|TRBV18
CASSPLGQGASEQYF
>few|TRBV5-6
CASSKRGGLKGPVAHF
>.|TRBV28
CASSSGGADTQYF
>.|TRBV29-1
CSVESDNEQYF
>.|TRBV6-4
CASSEVGGLTGELFF
>.|TRBV5-1
CASSATGGSNQPQHF
>.|TRBV2
CASSPGQGPNQPQHF
>.|TRBV5-1
CASSLARGANTDTQYF
>.|TRBV30
CAWSLGLAGETQYF
>.|TRBV5-1
CASSETGDAYEQYF
>.|TRBV7-2
CASSYRQGNEQFF
>few|TRBV4-3
CASSQQTGTGYYEQYF
>few|TRBV7-9
CASSLEAGATYNEQFF
>.|TRBV9
CASSHGTYNEQFF
>few|TRBV2
CASSEFETNLF
>.|TRBV5-1
CASSLDPSGSGTDTQYF
>.|TRBV6-1
CASSEGRHLAGANVLTF
>.|TRBV10-3
CAIKEGPALSYEQYF
>few|TRBV27
CASSLRGNTEAFF
>few|TRBV5-1
CASSSDRVSGNTIYF
>.|TRBV6-5
CASSQGRTYGYTF